The 11 T cell receptor beta chains below come from one sample, sequenced in a study of shared clonotypes between healthy human individuals. TCRdb's copy holds only in-frame clones and misses some; the assay was immunoSEQ multiplex PCR. The table has about 480,000 clones, roughly 79% seen once. Sequenced sample: PBMCs. The receptors derive from a woman in her 40s in good health. Some clones in this sample may be carry-over from other donors' samples.

The chain couples TRBV5-1 to TRBJ2-3; D remains unclear. V gave up 0 bases and J gave up 0 bases, with 11 bases separating them. Germline V gene data show CDR1 as SGHRS and CDR2 as YFSETQ. CDR3 length: 16 residues. The CDR3 DNA sequence: TGCGCCAGCAGCTTGGCAAGTCTGCAGAGCACAGATACGCAGTATTTT. It yields the protein CASSLASLQSTDTQYF.

The J gene is TRBJ2-7, the V gene TRBV29-1; 7 nucleotides match TRBD1. The CDR3 consists of 14 residues. Trimming took 6 bases from V and 0 from J; bases not matched to a gene: 8. Germline CDR1 and CDR2: SQVTM and ANQGSEA. The CDR3 region has the DNA TGCAGCGTGACCCGGACAGGTAGCTCCTACGAGCAGTACTTC. It encodes CSVTRTGSSYEQYF.

This clone was seen many times. The chain recombines TRBV6-5 with TRBJ2-7, with D possibly being TRBD2 (5 bases). The germline V gene encodes CDR1 MNHEY and CDR2 SVGAGI. The CDR3 has 15 amino acids. With 2 bases removed from V and 6 bases from J, the gap between germline ends came to 17 bases. The CDR3 sequence: CASSYGGTSLSEQYF. In DNA form, the CDR3 reads TGTGCCAGCAGTTACGGAGGTACGTCCCTCAGCGAGCAGTACTTC.

J is TRBJ2-7 and V is TRBV4-1, with D uncertain. The CDR3 is 13 amino acids. Between the trimmed V and J ends, which lost 2 bases and 3 bases, there was a span of 8 bases. Germline loops: CDR1 MGHRA, CDR2 YSYEKL. CDR3 coding DNA: TGCGCCAGCAGCCAATCTCTTTTCTACGAGCAGTACTTC. It encodes CASSQSLFYEQYF.

The gene calls are TRBV19 and TRBJ2-3, with 7 positions matching TRBD1. Per germline, CDR1 LNHDA and CDR2 SQIVND (reference sequence). J gave up 0 bases and V 8 bases, and 2 bases lay outside the gene matches. The CDR3 runs 13 residues. This CDR3 is CASRDRSTDTQYF. Written as DNA, the CDR3 is TGTGCCAGTCGGGACAGAAGCACAGATACGCAGTATTTT.

The chain links TRBV19 to TRBJ2-1; D might be TRBD2 (6 bases). Germline V gene sequence: CDR1 LNHDA, CDR2 SQIVND (reference sequence). V was trimmed by 8 bases and J by 0 bases, leaving 14 bases between them. The CDR3 consists of 15 residues. The CDR3 spells CASGGRFGSYNEQFF. The CDR3 DNA sequence: TGTGCCAGTGGGGGGAGGTTTGGCTCCTACAATGAGCAGTTCTTC.

V is TRBV7-2 and J is TRBJ2-7, with D possibly matching TRBD1 (5 bases). V was shortened by 1 base and J by 2 bases, with 12 bases between the two germline ends. CDR1 is SGHTA and CDR2 is FQGNSA in the germline V gene. The CDR3 is made up of 15 amino acids. CDR3 DNA sequence: TGTGCCAGCAGCTTAGAAGGCAGGGTCGCCTACGAGCAGTACTTC. Its protein product is CASSLEGRVAYEQYF.

The V and J genes are TRBV7-6 and TRBJ2-3, with 12 bases that match TRBD1. The CDR3 has 16 amino acids. Germline V CDR1 and CDR2: SGHVS, FNYEAQ. Trimming took 4 bases from V and 4 from J; bases not matched to a gene: 6. This CDR3 reads CASSSGTGGFADTQYF. In DNA form, the CDR3 reads TGTGCCAGCAGCTCAGGGACAGGGGGCTTTGCAGATACGCAGTATTTT. The full variable domain, rest sourced from reference TRBV7-6 and TRBJ2-3, is GAGVSQSPRYKVTKRGQDVALRCDPISGHVSLYWYRQALGQGPEFLTYFNYEAQQDKSGLPNDRFSAERPEGSISTLTIQRTEQRDSAMYRCASSSGTGGFADTQYFGPGTRLTVL.

The table lists this clone with a count of one. At one boundary the junction diverges from the germline segment, which might be a read error. The chain has TRBV11-2 and TRBJ1-4; D might be TRBD1 (5 bases). The CDR3 length is 16 residues. Per the germline V gene, CDR1 is SGHAT and CDR2 is FQNNGV. CDR3 region: CAGSLGVEGSIEKLFF. In nucleotides, the CDR3 is TGTGCCGGCAGCTTAGGTGTGGAGGGGAGTATCGAAAAACTGTTTTTT.

The chain uses TRBV28 and TRBJ1-2, with a weak D call TRBD1 (6 bases). V was cut by 8 bases and J by 6 bases, with 13 bases left in between. The CDR3 is 12 residues long. Germline assignment: CDR1 MDHEN and CDR2 SYDVKM. The CDR3 sequence: CASRRGVNGYTF. DNA for the CDR3: TGTGCCAGCCGCAGGGGAGTGAATGGCTACACCTTC.

On this clone: A single base separates this from a much larger clone, so it may be a read error. CDR3: CASSQTSGSTDTQYF. The DNA of the CDR3 is TGTGCCAGCAGCCAGACTAGCGGGAGCACAGATACGCAGTATTTT. The chain recombines TRBV6-1 with TRBJ2-3, with 10 bases matching TRBD2. The CDR3 has 15 amino acids. V was pared by 6 bases and J by 0 bases, with 3 bases of the junction left unmatched. Germline-derived CDR1 and CDR2 are MNHNS and SASEGT.